Shown below are 8 T cell receptor beta chains from a single sample sequenced in a study of blood T cell repertoires in COVID-19. Repertoires were generated with immunoSEQ multiplex PCR, while TCRdb's copy carries only in-frame clones and drops some. There are approximately 250,000 clones in the sample; around 80% occur only once, and approximately 4% lies in the top ten. Input material: PBMCs or T cells enriched from blood (not recorded which). All receptors derive from a man aged 30 to 39 with acute COVID-19.

This chain links TRBV7-2 with TRBJ1-3; TRBD1 matches 10 bases. The germline gives CDR1 SGHTA, CDR2 FQGNSA. The V and J ends lost 5 bases and 1 base, in that order; junction bases with no gene match: 8. There are 17 residues in the CDR3. CDR3 amino acids: CASSPFRTGGSGNTIYF. The CDR3 region has the DNA TGTGCCAGCAGCCCATTCCGGACAGGGGGTTCTGGAAACACCATATATTTT. Supplemented by reference TRBV7-2 and TRBJ1-3, the full variable domain reads GAGVSQSPSNKVTEKGKDVELRCDPISGHTALYWYRQSLGQGLEFLIYFQGNSAPDKSGLPSDRFSAERTGGSVSTLTIQRTQQEDSAVYLCASSPFRTGGSGNTIYFGEGSWLTVV.

Details on this clone: In the same sample, other DNA sequences code for this CDR3. V usage is TRBV3-1 (or the pseudogene TRBV3-2) and J usage is TRBJ1-1, with a weak D call TRBD1 (5 bases). With 4 bases removed from V and 4 bases from J, the gap between germline ends came to 13 bases. The CDR3 sequence is 14 residues long. Germline V gene data show CDR1 as LGHDT and CDR2 as YNNKEL (reference sequence). This chain's CDR3 is CASSPSGRGTEAFF. The DNA of the CDR3 is TGTGCCAGCAGCCCCTCGGGGAGGGGCACTGAAGCTTTCTTT.

This clone came up once. V is TRBV25-1 and J is TRBJ2-1, with D possibly being TRBD1 (6 bases). CDR3 length: 16 residues. V shed 3 bases and J shed 0 bases, with 12 bases lying between them. The germline CDR1 and CDR2 sequences are MGHDK and SYGVNS. The chain's CDR3 is CASSEDSGASYNEQFF. The CDR3 bases are TGTGCCAGCAGTGAGGACTCAGGGGCCTCCTACAATGAGCAGTTCTTC.

The rearrangement joins TRBV27 to TRBJ1-2; 7 nucleotides line up with TRBD1. The CDR3 is 13 residues long. V dropped 4 bases and J dropped 5; count of bases not matched to a gene: 4. Germline V gene data show CDR1 as MNHEY and CDR2 as SMNVEV (reference sequence). The CDR3 region is CASSSGQPYGYTF. The CDR3 DNA sequence: TGTGCCAGCAGTTCGGGACAGCCATATGGCTACACCTTC.

This clone was counted only a few times. The V call is TRBV7-2, the J call TRBJ1-1; no definite D call. Deletions cut 7 bases from V and 3 bases from J, with 18 bases between. The CDR3 spans 15 residues. Germline CDR1 is SGHTA and CDR2 is FQGNSA. The CDR3 DNA reads as TGTGCCAGCATCGCGAGAGGACTACGGGACACTGAAGCTTTCTTT. Translation gives CASIARGLRDTEAFF.

The gene calls are TRBV25-1 and TRBJ2-1; 10 bases match TRBD2. Germline V lookup: CDR1 MGHDK, CDR2 SYGVNS. Unmatched junction bases numbered 11, after V lost 3 bases and J lost 12 bases. The CDR3 contains 15 residues. CDR3 nucleotides: TGTGCCAGCAGTGATCCTCTAGCGGGGGACTCTGGGCAGTTCTTC. Protein: CASSDPLAGDSGQFF.

This clone was recorded a few times. The chain has TRBV19 and TRBJ2-3, with TRBD1 identical over 7 bases. In germline, CDR1 is LNHDA, CDR2 SQIVND (reference sequence). The CDR3 runs to 16 residues. The junction had 10 bases not matched to a gene; V was cut back by 5 bases and J by 2 bases. Written as DNA, the CDR3 is TGTGCCAGTAGTCTCAGCCCGGGACAGACCACAGATACGCAGTATTTT. This encodes CASSLSPGQTTDTQYF.

The genes are TRBV7-2 and TRBJ2-2, with D possibly TRBD1 on 5 matching bases. V gave up 4 bases and J gave up 2 bases, with 11 bases separating them. CDR1 is SGHTA and CDR2 is FQGNSA in the germline V gene. There are 15 residues in the CDR3. The CDR3 nucleotides read TGTGCCAGCAGCTACCGGCAGGGAAACACCGGGGAGCTGTTTTTT. Translated, it gives CASSYRQGNTGELFF.